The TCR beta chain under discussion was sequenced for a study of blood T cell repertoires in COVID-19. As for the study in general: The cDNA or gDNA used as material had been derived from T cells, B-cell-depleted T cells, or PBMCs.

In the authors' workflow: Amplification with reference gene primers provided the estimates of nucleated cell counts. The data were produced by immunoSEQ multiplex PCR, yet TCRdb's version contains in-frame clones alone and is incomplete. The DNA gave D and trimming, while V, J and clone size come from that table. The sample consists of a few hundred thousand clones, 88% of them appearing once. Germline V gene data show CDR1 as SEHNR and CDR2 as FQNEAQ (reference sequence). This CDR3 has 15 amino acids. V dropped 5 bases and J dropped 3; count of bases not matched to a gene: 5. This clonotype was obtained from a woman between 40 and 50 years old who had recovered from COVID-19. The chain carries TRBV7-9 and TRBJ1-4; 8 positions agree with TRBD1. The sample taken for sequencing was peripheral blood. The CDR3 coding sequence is TGTGCCAGCAGCCCGCCGGACAGGGCTAATGAAAAACTGTTTTTT. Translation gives CASSPPDRANEKLFF.